The subject of this entry is one TCR beta chain. No cognate antigen has been identified for it. It has no much larger one-base neighbor in the sample; base qualities were not kept. The library was made by the immunoSEQ multiplex PCR assay. In its TCRdb copy, this immuneACCESS table keeps in-frame sequences only and misses some clones. Where compared with another copy, unresolved V genes explain less than half of these, and the others have no known cause. The sample yields 90,000 to 100,000 clones; 70% to 80% were counted once. The ten biggest clones cover roughly a tenth of the sample. Counted from cysteine to phenylalanine, this CDR3 has 16 amino acids. This entry keeps only the CDR3 DNA: 48 bases, framed from base 1. V is shortened by 4 bases, J by 0 bases, and the region joining them spans 13 bases. The data were taken from a study of control samples from healthy donors and cancer patients (dated by TCRdb to between 2020 and 2021).

This clonotype originated in a woman aged 25-40 years in good health. Recombination joined TRBV23-1 with TRBJ1-5; confidence is insufficient to name the D gene. TRBV23-1 is placed among ORFs of uncertain function. Sequences were obtained from blood. The nucleotide sequence is given as TGCGCCAGCAGTCCAGGTCAGAAGTATAGCAATCAGCCCCAGCATTTT. Its protein reads: CASSPGQKYSNQPQHF.